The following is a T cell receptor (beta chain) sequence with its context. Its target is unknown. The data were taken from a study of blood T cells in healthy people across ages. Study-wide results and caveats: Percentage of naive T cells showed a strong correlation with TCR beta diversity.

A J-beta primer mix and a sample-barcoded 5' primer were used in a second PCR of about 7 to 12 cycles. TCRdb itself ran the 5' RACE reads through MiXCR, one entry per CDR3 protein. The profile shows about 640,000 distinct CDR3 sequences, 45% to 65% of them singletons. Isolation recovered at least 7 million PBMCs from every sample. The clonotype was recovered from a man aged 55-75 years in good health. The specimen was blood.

CDR3 nucleotides: TGTGCCAGCAGTGCACTCGAACAGGGCTGGGGAGGCTACACCTTC. Protein: CASSALEQGWGGYTF. V gene TRBV28 combines with J gene TRBJ1-2, with D possibly matching TRBD1 (6 bases). Germline CDR1 MDHEN, CDR2 SYDVKM. The CDR3 has 15 residues. The V gene lost 5 bases and the J gene lost 8 bases, with 21 bases spanning the gap.